The clone carrying this T cell receptor beta chain was observed at least ten times. Its antigen is as yet unknown. This specimen belongs to a study of T cell repertoires in cytomegalovirus infection. Turning to the study itself: Through public TCR beta signatures, both CMV infection and matching HLA type were indicated.

MiXCR was run by TCRdb on the reads, yielding one entry per CDR3 protein. This table holds some 150,000 distinct CDR3 sequences, about a quarter found once. The study's findings and limits: CMV carriers having the relevant HLA were flagged by cumulative public TCR beta family frequency. HLA-C-restricted CMV clonotypes gave the most frequent clonotype in two of eight donors.

Germline V gene sequence: CDR1 MNHEY, CDR2 SMNVEV (reference sequence). The CDR3 length is 14 residues. The junction had 4 bases not matched to a gene; V was cut back by 5 bases and J by 4 bases. The TCR sequence derives from a human donor in good health (CMV status not recorded). Some clones in this sample may be carry-over from other donors' samples. Input material: PBMCs. The V and J genes are TRBV27 and TRBJ2-1; 8 nucleotides align to TRBD2. The CDR3 region is CASSPTSGYNEQFF. The CDR3 DNA reads TGTGCCAGCAGTCCCACTAGCGGTTACAATGAGCAGTTCTTC.